This T cell receptor (beta chain) was identified in a study of T cells in Graves' hyperthyroidism and ophthalmopathy. About the research overall: Peripheral blood collection took place at initial diagnosis, before any treatment. General study findings and limits: Stable hyperthyroidism was separated from ophthalmopathy by a model based on 13 V-J features.

Notes on this clonotype: Its antigen remains unknown.

Uncontrolled infection, other autoimmune disease, pregnancy or lactation excluded patients. Thyroid ultrasound and orbital computed tomography, with clinical symptoms and serum thyroxine and TRAb, informed diagnoses. TCR beta CDR3 region amplification was performed from RNA transcripts. Using the HTBI primer set, a first-round RT-PCR was run on the TCR CDR3. TCRdb reprocessed the multiplex PCR reads with MiXCR, giving one entry per CDR3 protein. Found here are around 580,000 distinct CDR3 sequences, over 15% of them singletons; the top ten hold approximately 20%. The germline V gene encodes CDR1 DFQATT and CDR2 SNEGSKA (reference sequence). This CDR3 has 17 amino acids. Between the trimmed V and J ends, which lost 0 bases and 0 bases, there was a span of 15 bases.

This receptor was taken from a woman in her late teens or twenties with Graves' hyperthyroidism. The chain recombines TRBV20-1 with TRBJ1-5; D remains ambiguous. The sample consisted of blood. The CDR3 DNA sequence: TGCAGTGCTAGAGAGGCTCCGGAATTATATAGCAATCAGCCCCAGCATTTT. Encoded protein: CSAREAPELYSNQPQHF.